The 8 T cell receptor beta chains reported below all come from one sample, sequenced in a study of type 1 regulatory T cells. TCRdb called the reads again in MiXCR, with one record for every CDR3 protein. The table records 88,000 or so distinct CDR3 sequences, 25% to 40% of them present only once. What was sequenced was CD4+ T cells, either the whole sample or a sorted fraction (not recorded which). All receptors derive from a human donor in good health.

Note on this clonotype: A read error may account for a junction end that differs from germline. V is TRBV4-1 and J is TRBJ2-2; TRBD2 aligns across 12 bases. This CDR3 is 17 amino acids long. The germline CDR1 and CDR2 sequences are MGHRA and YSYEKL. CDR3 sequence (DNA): TGCGCCAGCAGCCAAGGGGCTAGCGGGAGGGCTTCGGGGGAGCTGGTTTTT. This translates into CASSQGASGRASGELVF.

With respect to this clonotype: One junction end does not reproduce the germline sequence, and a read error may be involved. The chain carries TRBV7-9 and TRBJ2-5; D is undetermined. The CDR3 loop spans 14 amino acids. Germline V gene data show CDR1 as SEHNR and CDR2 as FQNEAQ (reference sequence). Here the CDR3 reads CAGSSIDGGETQYF. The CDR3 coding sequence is TGTGCCGGCAGCTCAATCGACGGTGGTGAGACCCAGTACTTC.

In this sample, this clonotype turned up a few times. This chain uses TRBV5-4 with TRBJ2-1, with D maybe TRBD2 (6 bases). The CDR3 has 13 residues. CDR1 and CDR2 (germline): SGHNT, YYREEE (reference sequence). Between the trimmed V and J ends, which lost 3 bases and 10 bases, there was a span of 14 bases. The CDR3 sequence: CASSSTRGGEQFF. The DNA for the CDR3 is TGTGCCAGCAGCTCGACTAGGGGCGGGGAGCAGTTCTTC.

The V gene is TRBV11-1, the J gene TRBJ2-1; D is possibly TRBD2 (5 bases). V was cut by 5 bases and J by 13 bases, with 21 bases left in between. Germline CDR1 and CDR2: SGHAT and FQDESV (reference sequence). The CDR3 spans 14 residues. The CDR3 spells CASSHLDSPAIQFF. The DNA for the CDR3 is TGTGCCAGCAGCCACTTGGACTCCCCAGCAATCCAGTTCTTC.

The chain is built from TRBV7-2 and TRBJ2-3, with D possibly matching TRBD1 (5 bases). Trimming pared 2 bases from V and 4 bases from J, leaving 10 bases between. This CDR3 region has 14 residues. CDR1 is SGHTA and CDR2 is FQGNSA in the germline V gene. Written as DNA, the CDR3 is TGTGCCAGCAGCTTAAGGTCAGGGCCAGATACGCAGTATTTT. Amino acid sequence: CASSLRSGPDTQYF. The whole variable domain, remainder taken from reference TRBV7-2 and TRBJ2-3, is GAGVSQSPSNKVTEKGKDVELRCDPISGHTALYWYRQSLGQGLEFLIYFQGNSAPDKSGLPSDRFSAERTGGSVSTLTIQRTQQEDSAVYLCASSLRSGPDTQYFGPGTRLTVL.

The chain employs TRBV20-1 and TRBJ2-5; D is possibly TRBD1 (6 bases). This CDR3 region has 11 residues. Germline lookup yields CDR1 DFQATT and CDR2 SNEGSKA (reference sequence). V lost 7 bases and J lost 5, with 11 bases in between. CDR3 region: CSGRGGETQYF. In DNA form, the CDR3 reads TGCAGTGGCAGGGGCGGGGAGACCCAGTACTTC.

The CDR3 spells CASSLTREGRSGELFF. The CDR3 DNA reads as TGTGCCAGCAGCTTAACGCGGGAGGGCCGTTCCGGGGAGCTGTTTTTT. This chain joins TRBV7-2 and TRBJ2-2; 9 nucleotides align to TRBD2. The length of the CDR3 is 16 residues. Germline CDR1 and CDR2: SGHTA and FQGNSA. The V gene end was trimmed by 2 bases and the J gene end by 6 bases; junction bases not matched to a gene: 7. Complete variable domain (other parts from reference TRBV7-2 and TRBJ2-2): GAGVSQSPSNKVTEKGKDVELRCDPISGHTALYWYRQSLGQGLEFLIYFQGNSAPDKSGLPSDRFSAERTGGSVSTLTIQRTQQEDSAVYLCASSLTREGRSGELFFGEGSRLTVL.

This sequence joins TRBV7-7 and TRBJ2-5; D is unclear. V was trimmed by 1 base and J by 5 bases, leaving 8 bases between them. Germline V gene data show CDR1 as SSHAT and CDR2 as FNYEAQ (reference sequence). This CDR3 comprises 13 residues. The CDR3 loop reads CASSLEGPETQYF. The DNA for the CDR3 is TGTGCCAGCAGCTTAGAAGGGCCGGAGACCCAGTACTTC.